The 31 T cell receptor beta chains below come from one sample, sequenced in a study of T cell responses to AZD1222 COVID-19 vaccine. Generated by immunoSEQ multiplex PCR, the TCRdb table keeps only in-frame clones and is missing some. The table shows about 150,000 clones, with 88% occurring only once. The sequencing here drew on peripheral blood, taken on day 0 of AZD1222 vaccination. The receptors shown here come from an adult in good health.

The CDR3: CASSVDRGNTIYF. The CDR3 DNA is TGTGCCAGCAGCGTAGACAGGGGAAACACCATATATTTT. The J gene is TRBJ1-3, the V gene TRBV9; D is possibly TRBD1 (5 bases). V was trimmed by 0 bases and J by 4 bases, leaving 5 bases between them. This CDR3 region has 13 residues. Germline CDR1 and CDR2: SGDLS and YYNGEE. The full variable domain, rest sourced from reference TRBV9 and TRBJ1-3, is DSGVTQTPKHLITATGQRVTLRCSPRSGDLSVYWYQQSLDQGLQFLIQYYNGEERAKGNILERFSAQQFPDLHSELNLSSLELGDSALYFCASSVDRGNTIYFGEGSWLTVV.

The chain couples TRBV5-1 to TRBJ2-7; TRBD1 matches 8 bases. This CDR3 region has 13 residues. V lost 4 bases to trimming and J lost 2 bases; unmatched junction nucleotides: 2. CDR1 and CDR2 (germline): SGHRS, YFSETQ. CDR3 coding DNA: TGCGCCAGCAGCCAGGGACAGGCCTACGAGCAGTACTTC. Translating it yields CASSQGQAYEQYF.

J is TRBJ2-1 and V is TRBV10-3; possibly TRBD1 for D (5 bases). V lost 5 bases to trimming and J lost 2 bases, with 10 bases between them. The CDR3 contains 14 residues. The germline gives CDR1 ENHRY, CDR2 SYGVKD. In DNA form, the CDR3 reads TGTGCCATCAGTCAGGGTGGAACCTACAATGAGCAGTTCTTC. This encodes CAISQGGTYNEQFF.

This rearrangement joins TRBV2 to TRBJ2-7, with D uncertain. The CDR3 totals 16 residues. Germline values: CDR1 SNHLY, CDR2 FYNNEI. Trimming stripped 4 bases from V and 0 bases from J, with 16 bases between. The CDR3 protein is CASSADRDPSSYEQYF. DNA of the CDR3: TGTGCCAGCAGTGCCGACCGTGACCCGAGCTCCTACGAGCAGTACTTC.

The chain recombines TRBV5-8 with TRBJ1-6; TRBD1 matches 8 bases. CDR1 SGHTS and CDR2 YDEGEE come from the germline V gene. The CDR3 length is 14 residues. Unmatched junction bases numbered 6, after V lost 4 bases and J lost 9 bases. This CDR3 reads CASSLGTGSSPLHF. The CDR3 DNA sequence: TGTGCCAGCAGCCTAGGGACAGGTAGTTCACCCCTCCACTTT.

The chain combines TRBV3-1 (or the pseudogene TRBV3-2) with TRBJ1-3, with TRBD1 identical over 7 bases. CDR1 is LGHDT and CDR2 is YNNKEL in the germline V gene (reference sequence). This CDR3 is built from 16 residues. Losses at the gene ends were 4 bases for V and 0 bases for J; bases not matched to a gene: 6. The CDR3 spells CASSPRGLLSGNTIYF. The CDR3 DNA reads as TGTGCCAGCAGCCCAAGGGGGCTCCTCTCTGGAAACACCATATATTTT.

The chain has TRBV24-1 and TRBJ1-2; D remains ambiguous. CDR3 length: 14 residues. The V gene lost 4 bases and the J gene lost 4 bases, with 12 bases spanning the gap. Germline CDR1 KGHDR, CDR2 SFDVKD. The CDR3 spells CATSDSTNTYGYTF. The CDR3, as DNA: TGTGCCACCAGTGACTCGACAAACACCTATGGCTACACCTTC.

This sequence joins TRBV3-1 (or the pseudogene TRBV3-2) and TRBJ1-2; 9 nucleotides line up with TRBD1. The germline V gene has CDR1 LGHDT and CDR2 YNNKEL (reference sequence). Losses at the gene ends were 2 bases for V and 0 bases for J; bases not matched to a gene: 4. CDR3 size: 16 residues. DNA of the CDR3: TGTGCCAGCAGCCAACGGACAGGGGACACTAACTATGGCTACACCTTC. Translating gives CASSQRTGDTNYGYTF.

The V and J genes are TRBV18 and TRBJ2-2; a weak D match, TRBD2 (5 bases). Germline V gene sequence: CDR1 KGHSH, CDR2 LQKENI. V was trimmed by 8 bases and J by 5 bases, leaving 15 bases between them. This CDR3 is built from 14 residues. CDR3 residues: CASAPGFRTGELFF. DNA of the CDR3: TGTGCCAGCGCCCCGGGGTTTCGGACCGGGGAGCTGTTTTTT.

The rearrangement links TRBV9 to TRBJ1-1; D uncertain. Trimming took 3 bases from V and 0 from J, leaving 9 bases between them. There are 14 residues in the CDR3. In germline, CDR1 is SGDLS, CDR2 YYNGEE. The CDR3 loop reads CASSEDIMNTEAFF. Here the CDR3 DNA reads TGTGCCAGCAGCGAAGACATCATGAACACTGAAGCTTTCTTT.

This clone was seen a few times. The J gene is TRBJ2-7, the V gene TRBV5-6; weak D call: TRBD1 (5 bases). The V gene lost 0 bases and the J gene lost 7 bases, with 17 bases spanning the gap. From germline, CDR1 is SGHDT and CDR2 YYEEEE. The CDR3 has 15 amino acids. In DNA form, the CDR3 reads TGTGCCAGCAGCTTGGATGGCAGGGCGTCAAGAGAGCAGTACTTC. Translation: CASSLDGRASREQYF.

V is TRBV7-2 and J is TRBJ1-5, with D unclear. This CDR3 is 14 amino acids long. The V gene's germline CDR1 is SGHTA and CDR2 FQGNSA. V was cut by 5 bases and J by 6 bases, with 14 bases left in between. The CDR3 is CASSVPGFGQPQHF. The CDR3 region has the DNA TGTGCCAGCAGCGTACCGGGATTCGGTCAGCCCCAGCATTTT.

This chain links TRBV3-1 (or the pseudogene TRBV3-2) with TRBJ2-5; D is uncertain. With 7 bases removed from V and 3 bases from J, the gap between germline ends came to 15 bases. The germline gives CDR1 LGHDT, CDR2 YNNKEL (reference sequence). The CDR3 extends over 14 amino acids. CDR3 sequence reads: CASIRTRLKETQYF. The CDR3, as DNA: TGTGCCAGCATCCGGACGCGACTTAAAGAGACCCAGTACTTC.

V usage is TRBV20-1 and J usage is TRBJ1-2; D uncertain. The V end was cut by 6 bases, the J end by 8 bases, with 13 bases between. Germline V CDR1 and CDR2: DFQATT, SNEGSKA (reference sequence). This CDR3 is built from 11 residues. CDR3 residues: CSALGLRGYTF. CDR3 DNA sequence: TGCAGTGCCCTGGGTCTTCGGGGCTACACCTTC.

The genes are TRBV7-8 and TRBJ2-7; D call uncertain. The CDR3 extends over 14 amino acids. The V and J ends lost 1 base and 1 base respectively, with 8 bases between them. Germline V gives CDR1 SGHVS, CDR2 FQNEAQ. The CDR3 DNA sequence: TGTGCCAGCAGCTTAGACGACATTTCCTACGAGCAGTACTTC. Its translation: CASSLDDISYEQYF.

CDR3 in amino acids: CASSPTWTGVNNQPQHF. DNA for the CDR3: TGCGCCAGCAGCCCTACTTGGACAGGGGTGAACAATCAGCCCCAGCATTTT. This chain connects TRBV4-3 to TRBJ1-5, with 9 bases lining up with TRBD1. Germline V lookup: CDR1 LGHNA, CDR2 YSLEER. With 4 bases clipped from V and 3 bases from J, the junction kept 10 bases outside the gene matches. This CDR3 has 17 amino acids.

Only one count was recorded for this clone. The chain's CDR3 is CASSFDGNYEQYF. CDR3 coding DNA: TGTGCCAGCAGCTTCGACGGTAACTACGAGCAGTACTTC. The chain links TRBV7-3 to TRBJ2-7, with D unclear. The CDR3 spans 13 residues. Germline CDR1 is SGHTA and CDR2 is FQGTGA. V dropped 3 bases and J dropped 3 bases, with 9 bases sitting between them.

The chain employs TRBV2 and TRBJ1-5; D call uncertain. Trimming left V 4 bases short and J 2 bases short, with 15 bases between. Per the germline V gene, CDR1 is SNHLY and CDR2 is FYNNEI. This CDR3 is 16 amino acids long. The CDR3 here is CASSGFFGFGNQPQHF. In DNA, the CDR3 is TGTGCCAGCAGTGGTTTTTTCGGATTCGGCAATCAGCCCCAGCATTTT.

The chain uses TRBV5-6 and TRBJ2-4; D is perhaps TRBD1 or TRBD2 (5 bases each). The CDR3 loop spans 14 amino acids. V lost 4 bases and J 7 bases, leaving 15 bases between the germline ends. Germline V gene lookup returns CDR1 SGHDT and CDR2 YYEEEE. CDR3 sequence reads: CASSPAGTANIQYF. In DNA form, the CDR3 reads TGTGCCAGCAGCCCGGCCGGGACGGCGAACATTCAGTACTTC.

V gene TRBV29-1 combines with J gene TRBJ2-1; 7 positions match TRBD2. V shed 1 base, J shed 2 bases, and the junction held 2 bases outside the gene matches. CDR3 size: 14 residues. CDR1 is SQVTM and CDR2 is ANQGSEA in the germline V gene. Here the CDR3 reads CSVEAAGAYNEQFF. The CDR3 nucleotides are TGCAGCGTTGAAGCGGCGGGGGCCTACAATGAGCAGTTCTTC.

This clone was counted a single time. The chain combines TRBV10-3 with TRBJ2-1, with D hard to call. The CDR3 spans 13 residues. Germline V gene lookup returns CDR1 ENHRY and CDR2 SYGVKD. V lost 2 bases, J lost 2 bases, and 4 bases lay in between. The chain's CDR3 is CAISETPYNEQFF. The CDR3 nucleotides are TGTGCCATCAGTGAGACCCCCTACAATGAGCAGTTCTTC.

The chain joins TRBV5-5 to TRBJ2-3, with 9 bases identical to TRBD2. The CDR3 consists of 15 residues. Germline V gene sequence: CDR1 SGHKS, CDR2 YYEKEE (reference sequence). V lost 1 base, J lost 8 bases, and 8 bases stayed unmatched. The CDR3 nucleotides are TGTGCCAGCAGCTTGATGGCTAGCGGGGTTTCTACGCAGTATTTT. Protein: CASSLMASGVSTQYF.

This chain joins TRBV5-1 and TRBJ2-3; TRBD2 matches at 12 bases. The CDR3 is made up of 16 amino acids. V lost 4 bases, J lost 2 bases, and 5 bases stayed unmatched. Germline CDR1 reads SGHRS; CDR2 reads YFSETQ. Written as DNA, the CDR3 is TGCGCCAGCAGCAACCGGACTAGCGGGGCCACAGATACGCAGTATTTT. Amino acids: CASSNRTSGATDTQYF.

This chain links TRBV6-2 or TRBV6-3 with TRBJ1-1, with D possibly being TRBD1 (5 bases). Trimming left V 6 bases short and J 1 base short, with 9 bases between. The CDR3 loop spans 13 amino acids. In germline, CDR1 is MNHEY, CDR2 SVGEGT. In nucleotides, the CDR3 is TGTGCCAGCAGCAGTGGACAGAACACTGAAGCTTTCTTT. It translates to CASSSGQNTEAFF.

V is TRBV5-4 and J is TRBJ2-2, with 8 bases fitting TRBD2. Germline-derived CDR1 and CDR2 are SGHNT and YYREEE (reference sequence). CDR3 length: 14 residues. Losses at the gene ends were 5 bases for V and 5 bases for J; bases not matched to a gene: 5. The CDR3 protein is CASRAAGETGELFF. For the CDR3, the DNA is TGTGCCAGCAGAGCAGCGGGGGAGACCGGGGAGCTGTTTTTT.

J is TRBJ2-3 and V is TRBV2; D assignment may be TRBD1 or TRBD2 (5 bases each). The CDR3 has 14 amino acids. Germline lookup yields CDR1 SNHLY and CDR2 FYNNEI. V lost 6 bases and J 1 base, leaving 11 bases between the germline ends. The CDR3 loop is CASSRDGGTDTQYF. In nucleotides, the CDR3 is TGTGCCAGCAGCCGGGACGGTGGCACAGATACGCAGTATTTT.

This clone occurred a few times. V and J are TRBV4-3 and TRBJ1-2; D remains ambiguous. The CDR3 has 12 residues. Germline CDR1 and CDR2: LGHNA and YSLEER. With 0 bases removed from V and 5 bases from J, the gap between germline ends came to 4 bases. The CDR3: CASSQEGYGYTF. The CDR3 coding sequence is TGCGCCAGCAGCCAAGAAGGGTATGGCTACACCTTC.

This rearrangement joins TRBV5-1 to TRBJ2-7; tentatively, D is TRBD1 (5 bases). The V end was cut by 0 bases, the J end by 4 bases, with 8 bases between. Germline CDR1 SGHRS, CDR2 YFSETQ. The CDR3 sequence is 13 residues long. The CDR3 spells CASSLDRYYEQYF. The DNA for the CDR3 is TGCGCCAGCAGCTTGGACAGGTATTACGAGCAGTACTTC.

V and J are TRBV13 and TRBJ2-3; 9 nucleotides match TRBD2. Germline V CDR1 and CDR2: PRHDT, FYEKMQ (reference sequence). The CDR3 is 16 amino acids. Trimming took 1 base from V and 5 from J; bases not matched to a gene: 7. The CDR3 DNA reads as TGTGCCAGCAGCTTAGCGTCTAGCGGGGTGGGAGATACGCAGTATTTT. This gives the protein CASSLASSGVGDTQYF.

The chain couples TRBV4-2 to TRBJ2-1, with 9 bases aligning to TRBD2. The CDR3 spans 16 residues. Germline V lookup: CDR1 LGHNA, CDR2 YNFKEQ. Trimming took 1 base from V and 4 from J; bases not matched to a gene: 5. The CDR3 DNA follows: TGTGCCAGCAGCCAAGTGGCTAGCGGGATTTACAATGAGCAGTTCTTC. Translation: CASSQVASGIYNEQFF.

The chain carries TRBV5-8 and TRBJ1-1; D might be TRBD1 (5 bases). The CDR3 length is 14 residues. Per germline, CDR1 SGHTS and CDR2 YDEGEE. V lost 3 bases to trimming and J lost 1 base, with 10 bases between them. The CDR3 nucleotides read TGTGCCAGCAGCTGGGGACTTAAGAACACTGAAGCTTTCTTT. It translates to CASSWGLKNTEAFF.